A selection of T cell receptor beta chains follows, all from one sample in a study of cytomegalovirus exposure and HLA in healthy donors. Assay used: immunoSEQ multiplex PCR; TCRdb lists only in-frame clones, some missing. The sample records approximately 280,000 clones, just over 85% being singletons. The sample was PBMCs. The receptor set was obtained from a man in his forties or fifties in good health and CMV-seropositive. Both conserved end residues are part of each CDR3. A D gene is named only where the DNA matches it firmly. Not all rows give a size; the values are once, few, many and, for expanded clones, a class.

v_call,j_call,clone_size,d_call,cdr3_aa,cdr3_nt
TRBV6-1,TRBJ1-3,few,NA,CASSFYRNTIYF,TGTGCCAGCAGTTTTTACAGGAACACCATATATTTT
TRBV27,TRBJ2-7,few,TRBD2,CASRTSGSYEQYF,TGTGCCAGCAGGACTAGCGGTTCCTACGAGCAGTACTTC
TRBV10-2,TRBJ2-7,NA,TRBD1,CASSSTGGNEQYF,TGCGCCAGCAGTTCGACAGGGGGCAACGAGCAGTACTTC
TRBV7-9,TRBJ2-5,NA,TRBD1,CASSPSPGTGQETQYF,TGTGCCAGCAGCCCAAGTCCCGGGACAGGCCAAGAGACCCAGTACTTC
TRBV6-6,TRBJ2-7,NA,TRBD2,CASSSEGAGEQYF,TGTGCCAGCAGTTCCGAGGGAGCGGGAGAGCAGTACTTC
TRBV9,TRBJ2-7,NA,NA,CASSGDSYEQYF,TGTGCCAGCAGCGGAGATTCCTACGAGCAGTACTTC
TRBV28,TRBJ1-2,NA,NA,CASTKGNYGYTF,TGTGCCAGCACAAAGGGGAACTATGGCTACACCTTC
TRBV27,TRBJ2-5,NA,TRBD2,CASSLGEGTQYF,TGTGCCAGCAGCCTCGGGGAGGGGACCCAGTACTTC
TRBV27,TRBJ2-7,NA,NA,CASSLGGYHYEQYF,TGTGCCAGCAGTTTAGGAGGGTACCACTACGAGCAGTACTTC
TRBV4-3,TRBJ2-7,NA,TRBD2,CASSQTSGDSYEQYF,TGCGCCAGCAGCCAAACTAGCGGGGACTCCTACGAGCAGTACTTC
TRBV7-9,TRBJ2-4,NA,NA,CASSSLIAKNIQYF,TGTGCCAGCAGCTCACTAATAGCCAAAAACATTCAGTACTTC